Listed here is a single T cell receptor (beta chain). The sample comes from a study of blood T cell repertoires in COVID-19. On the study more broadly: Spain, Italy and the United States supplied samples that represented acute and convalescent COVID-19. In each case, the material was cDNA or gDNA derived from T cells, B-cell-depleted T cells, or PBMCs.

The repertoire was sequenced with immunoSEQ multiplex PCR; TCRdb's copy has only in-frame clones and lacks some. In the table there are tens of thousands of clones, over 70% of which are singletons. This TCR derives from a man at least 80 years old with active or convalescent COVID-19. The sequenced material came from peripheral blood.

In nucleotides, the CDR3 is TGTGCCAGCAGCGCCGACAGGGCCGAGCAGTACTTC. Translation: CASSADRAEQYF. The chain uses TRBV2 and TRBJ2-7, with 7 bases identical to TRBD1. CDR3 size: 12 residues. Germline V gene sequence: CDR1 SNHLY, CDR2 FYNNEI. Trimming removed 6 bases from V and 6 bases from J; junction bases left unmatched: 5. The full variable domain, completed using reference TRBV2 and TRBJ2-7, is EPEVTQTPSHQVTQMGQEVILRCVPISNHLYFYWYRQILGQKVEFLVSFYNNEISEKSEIFDDQFSVERPDGSNFTLKIRSTKLEDSAMYFCASSADRAEQYFGPGTRLTVT.